This TCR beta chain was identified during a study of CXCR3-negative and CXCR3-positive naive CD8 T cells. The libraries of TRB cDNA were constructed through 5' RACE using UMI labels. TCRdb reprocessed the 5' RACE reads and keeps a single row for each CDR3 protein, giving no DNA. This table lists over 35,000 distinct CDR3 sequences. This CDR3 is built from 13 residues. Sequenced: memory CD8+ T cells from blood. The chain has TRBV21-1 and TRBJ2-7. TRBV21-1 is a listed pseudogene. The sequence was collected from a human donor in good health. Some clones in this sample may be carry-over from other donors' samples. This chain's CDR3 is CASRFRRSYEQYF.